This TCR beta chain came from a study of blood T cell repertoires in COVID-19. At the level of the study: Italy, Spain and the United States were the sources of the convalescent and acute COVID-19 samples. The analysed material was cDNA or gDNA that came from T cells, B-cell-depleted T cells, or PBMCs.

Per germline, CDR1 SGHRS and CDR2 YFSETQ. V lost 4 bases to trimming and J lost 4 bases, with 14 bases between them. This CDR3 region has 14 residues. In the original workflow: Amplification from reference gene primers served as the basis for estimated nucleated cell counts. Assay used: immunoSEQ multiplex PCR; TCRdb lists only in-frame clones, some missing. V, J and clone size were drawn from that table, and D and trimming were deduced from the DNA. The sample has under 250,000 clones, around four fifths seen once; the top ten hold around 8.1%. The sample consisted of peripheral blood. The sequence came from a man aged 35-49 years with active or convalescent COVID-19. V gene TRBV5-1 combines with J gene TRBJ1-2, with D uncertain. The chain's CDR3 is CASSEGLESYGYTF. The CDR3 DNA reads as TGCGCCAGCAGCGAGGGTTTGGAAAGCTATGGCTACACCTTC. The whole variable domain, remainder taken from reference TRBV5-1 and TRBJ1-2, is KAGVTQTPRYLIKTRGQQVTLSCSPISGHRSVSWYQQTPGQGLQFLFEYFSETQRNKGNFPGRFSGRQFSNSRSEMNVSTLELGDSALYLCASSEGLESYGYTFGSGTRLTVV.